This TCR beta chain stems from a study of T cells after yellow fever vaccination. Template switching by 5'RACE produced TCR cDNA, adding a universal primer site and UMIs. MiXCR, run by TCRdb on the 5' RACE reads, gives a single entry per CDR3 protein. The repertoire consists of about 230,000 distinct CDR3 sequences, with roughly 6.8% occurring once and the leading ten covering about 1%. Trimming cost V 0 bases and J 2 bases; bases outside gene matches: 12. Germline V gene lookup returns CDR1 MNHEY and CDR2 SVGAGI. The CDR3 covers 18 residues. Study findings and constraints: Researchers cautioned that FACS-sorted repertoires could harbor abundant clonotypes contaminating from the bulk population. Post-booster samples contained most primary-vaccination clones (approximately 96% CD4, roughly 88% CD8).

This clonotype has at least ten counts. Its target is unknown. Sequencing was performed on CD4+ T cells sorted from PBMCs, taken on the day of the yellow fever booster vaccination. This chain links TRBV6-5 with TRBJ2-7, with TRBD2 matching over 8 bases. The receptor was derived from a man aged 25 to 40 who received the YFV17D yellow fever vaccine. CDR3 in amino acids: CASSYSRKTGGRAYEQYF. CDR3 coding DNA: TGTGCCAGCAGTTACTCGAGGAAGACGGGAGGGAGGGCCTACGAGCAGTACTTC.